The subject of this entry is one T cell receptor (beta chain). This receptor's antigen is unknown. The record has no base qualities; no much larger clone is one base away. At the junction V is shortened by 0 bases and J by 3 bases, with 12 bases in between. The CDR3 starts with the cysteine, ends with the phenylalanine, and has 16 residues. Solely the CDR3 DNA is kept, with 48 bases framed from the first base. The germline V gene yields MGHRA for CDR1 and YSYEKL for CDR2. A FACSAria II was used to sort memory CD4+ T cells, defined as single viable CD3+CD4+CD8-CD45RO+ cells. To determine CMV serostatus, a Roche Elecsys assay was used that detects serum IgG against CMV pp150, pp28, p38 and p52. After thawing, total CD4+ T cells were enriched by positive selection with CD4 magnetic microbeads. Samples originated from another study that specifically interrogated the CD4+ T cell memory repertoire. Following standard operating procedures, peripheral blood mononuclear cells were isolated and cryopreserved, while serum was kept at -80 degrees C. The staining relied on CD3-PerCP (BW264/56), CD4-APC (RPA-T4), CD45RO-PE (UCHT1) and CD8-Pacific Orange (3B5) antibodies, and Sytox blue was used to exclude non-viable cells.

The Quick-DNA Microprep Kit was used to extract genomic DNA from the sorted cells. Amplification of TCRbeta DNA was done with the immunoSEQ hsTCRbeta kit, following the protocol from the manufacturer. TCRbeta libraries were sequenced on an Illumina MiSeq instrument. As for how the authors treated the data: Once out-of-frame sequences had been removed, 2,204,828 distinct TCRbeta sequences were left, which works out to an average of roughly 70,000 per individual. Each individual was scored according to the count of 164 previously reported CMV-associated TCRbeta sequences and the total productive distinct TCRbeta count. A beta-binomial model was reimplemented in Python, and scikit-learn random forests with default parameters were trained on US cohort data. On the Belgian cohort, classifier performance was reported as the median AUC, along with percentile confidence intervals, across 10,000 bootstrap iterations. The table comes from immuneACCESS by way of TCRdb, which keeps in-frame sequences with V and J called. Part of the clones is missing from these tables; in studies checked, under half for an unresolved V gene and the rest for unknown reasons. The V and J calls and clone size were taken over from that table, and D and trimming were inferred from the DNA. Across this sample there are about 54,000 clones, with about three quarters seen only once. The ten largest make up under 3% of the sample.

The data were taken from a study of memory CD4+ T cells and cytomegalovirus serostatus (dated by TCRdb to between 2018 and 2020). Background on the whole study: The 33 healthy Belgian adults in the cohort included 9 who were CMV seropositive and approximately 25 who were CMV seronegative. CD4+ memory TCRbeta repertoires of a Belgian cohort with known cytomegalovirus serostatus were sequenced in order to replicate a published TCR-based CMV serostatus classifier.

Study-wide findings and limitations: Results were interpreted as suggesting that the CMV-associated TCR signature is largely present in the CD4+ memory repertoire. Only CD4+CD45RO+ memory cells were sequenced, unlike the original study, which covered naive and memory CD4+ and CD8+ populations. On the Belgian cohort, the classifier built on the original framework reached a median bootstrapped AUC of roughly 0.96, with a 95% CI of 0.76-1.00. For predicting CMV serostatus, the median bootstrapped AUC was approximately 0.95 using the original framework and around 0.91 using a US-trained random forest. Among the 160 or so previously reported CMV-associated TCRbeta sequences, some 62 showed up in the CD4+ memory repertoires, with each one found in between one and five individuals.

This TCR was sampled from an adult in good health and CMV-seropositive. Sample: memory CD4+ T cells from blood. The rearrangement joined TRBV4-1 to TRBJ1-5, with a weak D call of TRBD1 (6 bases match). The DNA sequence is TGCGCCAGCAGCCAAGATAGGGGGTTAGCCAATCAGCCCCAGCATTTT. Its protein is CASSQDRGLANQPQHF.